Included here is one TCR beta chain sequence, with context. The specificity of this receptor is unknown. Base qualities are missing; no much larger clone stands one base away. These data are taken from a study of blood T cell repertoires in COVID-19 (TCRdb year 2020). Background for the entire study: Samples covering the acute and convalescent phases of COVID-19 were provided by collaborators in the United States, Italy and Spain. The material from the prospective study consisted of cDNA or gDNA derived from T cells, B-cell-depleted T cells, or PBMCs. Deeply sampled blood TCRbeta repertoires from subjects exposed to, actively infected with, or recovered from COVID-19 were included in the dataset. The repertoires were released in a freely available public database meant as a resource for research on the immune response to SARS-CoV-2. The samples were drawn from two sources: the first 160 participants of the ongoing ImmuneRACE study, and 1,254 subjects contributed by 6 global collaborators. The sample metadata nearly always contained a de-identified subject ID, COVID-19 status, age in years and sex. Where HLA class I and class II types were available, the types were taken from metadata supplied by the sample provider, not from assay-based typing.

In Seattle, one collaborating source enrolled patients while the infection was active and tracked those patients longitudinally over the course of disease. The collaborating institutions used their own protocols to collect whole blood in K2EDTA tubes. For TCRbeta analysis, collaborators shipped samples in one of three forms: frozen whole blood, isolated PBMCs, or DNA extracted from either of those sample types. Overall results and qualifications from the work: The quantity of clinical and demographic metadata differed by source and by participant and was supplied without curation.

TCRbeta CDR3 regions were amplified from genomic DNA using the immunoSEQ Assay, a bias-controlled multiplex PCR. The paper's processing steps were these. Within the assay, amplification of reference gene primers was used to estimate how many nucleated cells each sample contained. To quantify the absolute abundance of each unique TCRbeta CDR3 rearrangement, sequence reads were collapsed and filtered. For each sample, productive Simpson clonality was calculated as the square root of Simpson's diversity index across productive rearrangements. In its TCRdb copy, this immuneACCESS table keeps in-frame sequences only and misses some clones. Where compared with another copy, unresolved V genes explain less than half of these, and the others have no known cause. V and J calls and clone size come straight from that table; D and trimming were deduced from the DNA. The sample table contains around 270,000 clones; only one count was recorded for about 91% of them. The ten largest make up approximately 2.6% of the sample.

The specimen was peripheral blood. The clonotype originates from a person aged 18 to 30 with COVID-19, enrolled during active disease.

CDR3 loop: CASSFGNGNEKLFF. At the DNA level, the sequence is TGTGCCAGCAGTTTCGGTAACGGTAATGAAAAACTGTTTTTT. The chain is made from TRBV6-2 or TRBV6-3 and TRBJ1-4; confidence is insufficient to name the D gene. V is reduced by 4 bases and J by 4 bases, leaving a spacing of 10 bases between them. Inclusive of the bounding cysteine and phenylalanine, the CDR3 is 14 residues long. This entry keeps only the CDR3 DNA: 42 bases, framed from base 1. CDR1 and CDR2 are read off the germline V gene as MNHEY and SVGEGT.